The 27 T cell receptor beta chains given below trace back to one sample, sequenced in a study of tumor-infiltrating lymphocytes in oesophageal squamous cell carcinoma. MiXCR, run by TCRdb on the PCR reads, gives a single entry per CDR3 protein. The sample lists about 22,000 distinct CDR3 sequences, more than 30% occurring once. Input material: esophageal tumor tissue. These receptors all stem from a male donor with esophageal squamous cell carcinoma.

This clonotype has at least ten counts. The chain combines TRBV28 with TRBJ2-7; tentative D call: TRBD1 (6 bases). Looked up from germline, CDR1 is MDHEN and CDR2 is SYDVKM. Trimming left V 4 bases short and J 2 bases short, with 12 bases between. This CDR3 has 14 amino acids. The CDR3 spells CASSSGQFPYEQYF. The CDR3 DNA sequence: TGTGCCAGCAGTTCAGGACAGTTTCCCTACGAGCAGTACTTC.

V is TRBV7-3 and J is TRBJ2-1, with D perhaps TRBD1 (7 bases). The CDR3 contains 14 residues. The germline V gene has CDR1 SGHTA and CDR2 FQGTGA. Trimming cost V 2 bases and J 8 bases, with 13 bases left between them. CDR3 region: CASSLQGGPDEQFF. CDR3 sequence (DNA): TGTGCCAGCAGCTTACAGGGGGGTCCCGATGAGCAGTTCTTC.

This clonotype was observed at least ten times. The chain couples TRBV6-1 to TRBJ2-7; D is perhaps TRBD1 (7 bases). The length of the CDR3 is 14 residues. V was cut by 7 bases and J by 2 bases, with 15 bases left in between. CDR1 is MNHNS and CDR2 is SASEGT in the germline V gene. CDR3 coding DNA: TGTGCCAGCACCCAGACAGGGAGGACCTACGAGCAGTACTTC. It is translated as CASTQTGRTYEQYF.

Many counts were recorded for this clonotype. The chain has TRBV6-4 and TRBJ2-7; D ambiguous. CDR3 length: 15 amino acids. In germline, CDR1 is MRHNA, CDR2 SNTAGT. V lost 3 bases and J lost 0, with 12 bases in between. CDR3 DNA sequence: TGTGCCAGCAGTGAGGCGGCAGGAAGCTCCTACGAGCAGTACTTC. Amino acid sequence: CASSEAAGSSYEQYF.

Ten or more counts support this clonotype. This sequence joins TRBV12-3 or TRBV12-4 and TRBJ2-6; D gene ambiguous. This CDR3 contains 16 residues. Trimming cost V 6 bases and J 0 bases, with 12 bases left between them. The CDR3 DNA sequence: TGTGCCAGCAGAGGTGGCAGCTACTCTGGGGCCAACGTCCTGACTTTC. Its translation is CASRGGSYSGANVLTF.

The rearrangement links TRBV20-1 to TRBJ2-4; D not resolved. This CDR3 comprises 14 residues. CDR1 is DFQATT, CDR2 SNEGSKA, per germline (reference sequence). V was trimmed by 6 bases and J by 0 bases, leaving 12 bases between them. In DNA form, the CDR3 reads TGCAGTGCCGAGTGGGGTCTAGCCAAAAACATTCAGTACTTC. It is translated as CSAEWGLAKNIQYF.

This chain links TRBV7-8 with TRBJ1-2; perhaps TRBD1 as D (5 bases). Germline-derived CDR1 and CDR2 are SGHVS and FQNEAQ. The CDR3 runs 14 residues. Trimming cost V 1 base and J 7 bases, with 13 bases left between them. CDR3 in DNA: TGTGCCAGCAGCTTAGAACCAGGGTCATCTGGCTACACCTTC. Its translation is CASSLEPGSSGYTF.

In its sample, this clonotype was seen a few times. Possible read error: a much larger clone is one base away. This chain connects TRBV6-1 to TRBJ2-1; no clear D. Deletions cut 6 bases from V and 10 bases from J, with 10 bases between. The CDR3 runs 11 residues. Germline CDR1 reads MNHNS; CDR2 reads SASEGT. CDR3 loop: CASRKTYEQFF. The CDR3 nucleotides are TGTGCCAGCAGAAAGACCTACGAGCAGTTCTTC.

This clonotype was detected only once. CDR3 protein: CASSRTGGGTEAFF. CDR3 in DNA: TGTGCCAGCAGCCGTACAGGGGGAGGTACTGAAGCTTTCTTT. This chain links TRBV7-3 with TRBJ2-3; TRBD1 agrees at 8 bases. The DNA matches TRBJ1-1 better at its end, which makes the J call doubtful. Germline CDR1 SGHTA, CDR2 FQGTGA. CDR3 length: 14 amino acids.

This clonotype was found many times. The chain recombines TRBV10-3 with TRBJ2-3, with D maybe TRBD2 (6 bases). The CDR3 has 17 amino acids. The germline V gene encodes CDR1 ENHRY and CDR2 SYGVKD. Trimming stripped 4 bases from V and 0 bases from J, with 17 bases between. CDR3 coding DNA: TGTGCCATCAGTGTAAAGGCCCCTAGCGAGAGCACAGATACGCAGTATTTT. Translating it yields CAISVKAPSESTDTQYF.

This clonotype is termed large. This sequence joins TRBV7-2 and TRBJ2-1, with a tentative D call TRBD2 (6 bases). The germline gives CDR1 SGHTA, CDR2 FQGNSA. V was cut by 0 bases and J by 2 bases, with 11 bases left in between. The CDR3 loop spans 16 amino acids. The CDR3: CASSLANSGTYNEQFF. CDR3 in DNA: TGTGCCAGCAGCTTAGCGAATAGCGGAACCTACAATGAGCAGTTCTTC.

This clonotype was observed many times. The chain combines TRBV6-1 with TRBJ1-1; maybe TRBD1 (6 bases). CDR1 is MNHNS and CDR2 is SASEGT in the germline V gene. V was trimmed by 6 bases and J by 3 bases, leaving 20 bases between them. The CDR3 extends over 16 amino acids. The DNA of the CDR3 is TGTGCCAGCAGGCCCCGGCAGGGGAGTCGCTACACTGAAGCTTTCTTT. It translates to CASRPRQGSRYTEAFF.

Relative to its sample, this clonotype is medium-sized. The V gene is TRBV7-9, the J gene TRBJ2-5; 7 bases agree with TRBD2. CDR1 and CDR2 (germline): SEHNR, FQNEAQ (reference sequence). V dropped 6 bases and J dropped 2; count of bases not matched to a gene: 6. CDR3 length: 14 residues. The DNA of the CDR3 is TGTGCCAGCAGGAAAACTAGCGCTCAAGAGACCCAGTACTTC. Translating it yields CASRKTSAQETQYF.

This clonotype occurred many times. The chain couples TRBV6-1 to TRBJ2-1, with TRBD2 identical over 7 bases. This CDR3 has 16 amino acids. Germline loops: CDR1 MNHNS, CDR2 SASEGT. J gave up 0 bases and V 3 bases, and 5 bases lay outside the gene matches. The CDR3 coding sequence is TGTGCCAGCAGTGAGGGACTATCCCGCTCCTACAATGAGCAGTTCTTC. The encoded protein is CASSEGLSRSYNEQFF.

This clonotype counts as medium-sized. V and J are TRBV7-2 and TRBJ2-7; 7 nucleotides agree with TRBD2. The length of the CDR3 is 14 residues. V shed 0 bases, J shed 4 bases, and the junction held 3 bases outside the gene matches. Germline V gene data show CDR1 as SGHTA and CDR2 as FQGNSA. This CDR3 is CASSLAGGPYEQYF. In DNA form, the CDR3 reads TGTGCCAGCAGCTTAGCGGGAGGGCCTTACGAGCAGTACTTC. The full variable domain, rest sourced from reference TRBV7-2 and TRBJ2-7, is GAGVSQSPSNKVTEKGKDVELRCDPISGHTALYWYRQSLGQGLEFLIYFQGNSAPDKSGLPSDRFSAERTGGSVSTLTIQRTQQEDSAVYLCASSLAGGPYEQYFGPGTRLTVT.

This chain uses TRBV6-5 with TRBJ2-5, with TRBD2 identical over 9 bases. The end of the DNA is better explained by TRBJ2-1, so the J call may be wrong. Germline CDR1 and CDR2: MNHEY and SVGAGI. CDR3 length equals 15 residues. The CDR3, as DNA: TGTGCCGCCAAGCATAGGCGGGAGGGTTACAATGAGCAGTTCTTC. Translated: CAAKHRREGYNEQFF.

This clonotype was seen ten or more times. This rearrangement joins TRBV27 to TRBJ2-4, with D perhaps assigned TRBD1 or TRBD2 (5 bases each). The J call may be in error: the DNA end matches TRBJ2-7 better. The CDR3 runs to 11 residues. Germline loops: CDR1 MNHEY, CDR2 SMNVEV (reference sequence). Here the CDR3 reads CAEGLSYEQYF. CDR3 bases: TGTGCAGAGGGGCTTTCCTACGAGCAGTACTTC.

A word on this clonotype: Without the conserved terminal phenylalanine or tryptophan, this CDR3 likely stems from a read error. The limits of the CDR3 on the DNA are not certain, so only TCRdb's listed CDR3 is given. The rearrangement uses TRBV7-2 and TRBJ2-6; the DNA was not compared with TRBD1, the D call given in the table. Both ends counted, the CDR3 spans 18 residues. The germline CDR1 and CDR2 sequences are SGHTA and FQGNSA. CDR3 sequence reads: CASSLGRDRALDEQFFGA.

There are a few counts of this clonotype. CDR3 bases: TGTGCCAGCAGTTGGCAGGGCGCTGTGAACACTGAAGCTTTCTTT. Amino acid sequence: CASSWQGAVNTEAFF. The V gene is TRBV2, the J gene TRBJ1-1, with TRBD1 as a possible D gene (5 bases). The germline V gene encodes CDR1 SNHLY and CDR2 FYNNEI. The CDR3 totals 15 residues. Deletions cut 5 bases from V and 0 bases from J, with 13 bases between.

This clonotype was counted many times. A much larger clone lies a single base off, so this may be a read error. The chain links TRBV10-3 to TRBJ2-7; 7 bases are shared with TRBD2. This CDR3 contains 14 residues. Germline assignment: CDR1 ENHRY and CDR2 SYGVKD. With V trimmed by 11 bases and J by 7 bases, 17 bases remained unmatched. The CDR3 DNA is TGTGCCTCCCAGTTGGCGGGGGTATACAATGAGCAGTACTTC. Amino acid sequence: CASQLAGVYNEQYF.

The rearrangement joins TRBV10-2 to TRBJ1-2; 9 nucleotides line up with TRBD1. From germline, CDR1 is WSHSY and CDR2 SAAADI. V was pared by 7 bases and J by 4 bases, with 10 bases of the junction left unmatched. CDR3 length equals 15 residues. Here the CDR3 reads CASKKQGARGYGYTF. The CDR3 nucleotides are TGCGCCAGCAAAAAACAGGGGGCGCGGGGCTATGGCTACACCTTC.

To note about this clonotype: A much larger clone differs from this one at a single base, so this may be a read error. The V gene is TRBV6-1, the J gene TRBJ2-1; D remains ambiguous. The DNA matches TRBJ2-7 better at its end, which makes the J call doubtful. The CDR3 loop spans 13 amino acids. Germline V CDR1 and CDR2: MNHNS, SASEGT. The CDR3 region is CASSRKVYNEQYF. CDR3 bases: TGTGCCAGCAGCCGAAAAGTCTACAATGAGCAGTACTTC.

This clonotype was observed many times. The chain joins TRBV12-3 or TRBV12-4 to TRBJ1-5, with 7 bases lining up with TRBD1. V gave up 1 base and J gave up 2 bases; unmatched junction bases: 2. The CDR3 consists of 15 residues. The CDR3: CASSLDTGGNQPQHF. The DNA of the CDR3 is TGTGCCAGCAGTTTAGACACAGGGGGCAATCAGCCCCAGCATTTT.

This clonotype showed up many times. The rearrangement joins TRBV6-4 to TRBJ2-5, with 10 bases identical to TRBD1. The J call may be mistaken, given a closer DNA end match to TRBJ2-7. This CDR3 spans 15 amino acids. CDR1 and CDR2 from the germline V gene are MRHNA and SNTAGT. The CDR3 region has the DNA TGTGCCAGCAAACTCCGGGACAGGGGTCCTTTCGAGCAGTACTTC. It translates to CASKLRDRGPFEQYF.

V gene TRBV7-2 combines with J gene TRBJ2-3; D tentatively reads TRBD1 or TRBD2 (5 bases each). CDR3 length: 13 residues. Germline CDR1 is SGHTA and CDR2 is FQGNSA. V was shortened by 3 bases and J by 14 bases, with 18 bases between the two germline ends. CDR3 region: CASSFTGSGELYF. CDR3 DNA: TGTGCCAGCAGCTTCACAGGCTCCGGGGAGCTGTATTTT.

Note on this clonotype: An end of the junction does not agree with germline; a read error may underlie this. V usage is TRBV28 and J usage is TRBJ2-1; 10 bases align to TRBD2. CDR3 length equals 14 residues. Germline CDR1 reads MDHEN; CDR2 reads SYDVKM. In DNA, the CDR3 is TGTGCCACCCTAGCGGGAGTCTCCTACAATGAGCAGTTCTTT. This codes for CATLAGVSYNEQFF.

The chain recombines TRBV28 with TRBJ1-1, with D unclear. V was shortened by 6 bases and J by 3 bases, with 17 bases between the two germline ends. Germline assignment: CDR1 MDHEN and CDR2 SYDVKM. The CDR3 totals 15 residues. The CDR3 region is CASSSPAGDHTEAFF. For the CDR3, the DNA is TGTGCCAGCAGCTCCCCGGCAGGTGATCACACTGAAGCTTTCTTT.